A single sample is the source of the 32 T cell receptor beta chains below, sequenced in a study of cytomegalovirus exposure and HLA in healthy donors. Vbeta (60) and Jbeta (13) primers were used in the PCR. Sequencing used immunoSEQ multiplex PCR; TCRdb keeps in-frame clones, though not all of them. The sample has 99,000 or so clones; more than 65% are singletons. Sequencing was done on a sample of PBMCs. The receptor set was obtained from a man aged 40-50 years in good health and CMV-seropositive.

This rearrangement joins TRBV4-1 to TRBJ2-3; D is undetermined. The CDR3 covers 14 residues. Deletions cut 0 bases from V and 4 bases from J, with 8 bases between. Germline V lookup: CDR1 MGHRA, CDR2 YSYEKL. The CDR3 coding sequence is TGCGCCAGCAGCCAAGAAACAGTGGCAGATACGCAGTATTTT. Amino acids: CASSQETVADTQYF.

This clone has only one observation. The chain combines TRBV27 with TRBJ2-4, with 9 bases aligning to TRBD2. V lost 5 bases and J lost 1; bases outside the gene matches: 9. The CDR3 extends over 17 amino acids. Germline CDR1 reads MNHEY; CDR2 reads SMNVEV (reference sequence). The CDR3 coding sequence is TGTGCCAGCAGTCGGTTAGCGGGAGAAGGGGCCAAAAACATTCAGTACTTC. Translation gives CASSRLAGEGAKNIQYF.

The chain recombines TRBV6-4 with TRBJ2-6; D remains unclear. Trimming left V 8 bases short and J 1 base short, with 6 bases between. Looked up from germline, CDR1 is MRHNA and CDR2 is SNTAGT. The length of the CDR3 is 13 residues. CDR3 region: CASAESGANVLTF. The CDR3 coding sequence is TGTGCCAGCGCGGAATCTGGGGCCAACGTCCTGACTTTC.

The chain is built from TRBV9 and TRBJ2-1, with TRBD1 matching over 9 bases. The CDR3 sequence is 15 residues long. The V gene end was trimmed by 0 bases and the J gene end by 8 bases; junction bases not matched to a gene: 6. From germline, CDR1 is SGDLS and CDR2 YYNGEE. The CDR3 region is CASSVEGQGMDEQFF. CDR3 DNA sequence: TGTGCCAGCAGCGTAGAGGGACAGGGTATGGATGAGCAGTTCTTC.

V and J are TRBV30 and TRBJ2-5; TRBD2 agrees at 11 bases. The CDR3 loop spans 14 amino acids. The junction had 10 bases not matched to a gene; V was cut back by 5 bases and J by 8 bases. Looked up from germline, CDR1 is GTSNPN and CDR2 is SVGIG (reference sequence). This chain's CDR3 is CAWGLAGGRHTQYF. For the CDR3, the DNA is TGTGCCTGGGGTCTAGCGGGGGGACGACACACCCAGTACTTC.

The chain has TRBV7-8 and TRBJ2-2, with D unresolved. Trimming removed 5 bases from V and 5 bases from J, with 12 bases in between. From germline, CDR1 is SGHVS and CDR2 FQNEAQ. CDR3 length: 14 amino acids. Written as DNA, the CDR3 is TGTGCCAGCAGCGGAGTCGCTGAGACCGGGGAGCTGTTTTTT. Its translation: CASSGVAETGELFF.

The chain employs TRBV28 and TRBJ2-4; a possible D gene is TRBD1 (6 bases). Germline CDR1 and CDR2: MDHEN and SYDVKM. Trimming shortened V by 4 bases and J by 1 base, and 23 bases separated the two germline ends. This CDR3 comprises 19 residues. The CDR3 reads CASSSGTRPVLWAKNIQYF. The CDR3 nucleotides read TGTGCCAGCAGTTCTGGGACACGCCCTGTATTGTGGGCCAAAAACATTCAGTACTTC.

This rearrangement joins TRBV7-2 to TRBJ2-7, with 7 bases fitting TRBD2. The CDR3 sequence is 16 residues long. The germline CDR1 and CDR2 sequences are SGHTA and FQGNSA. The trim removed 5 bases at V and 4 bases at J, leaving 14 bases unmatched. The CDR3 nucleotides are TGTGCCAGCAGCCCCAGAGTTTCGGGACTAAGTTACGAGCAGTACTTC. Translating it yields CASSPRVSGLSYEQYF.

This chain joins TRBV18 and TRBJ1-1, with 7 bases lining up with TRBD1. The CDR3 has 14 amino acids. Trimming cost V 1 base and J 5 bases; bases outside gene matches: 4. Germline CDR1 KGHSH, CDR2 LQKENI. CDR3 DNA sequence: TGTGCCAGCTCACCACAGGGGGCTGGGACTGAAGCTTTCTTT. Amino acid sequence: CASSPQGAGTEAFF.

The sample holds one count of this clone. The rearrangement uses TRBV10-3 and TRBJ1-1; the match to TRBD1 covers 7 bases. There are 12 residues in the CDR3. In germline, CDR1 is ENHRY, CDR2 SYGVKD. The V segment lost 9 bases and the J segment 6 bases; nucleotides outside the gene matches: 7. The CDR3 region has the DNA TGTGCCATTCGACAGGGTGGGCCTGAAGCTTTCTTT. It codes for CAIRQGGPEAFF.

The chain recombines TRBV12-5 with TRBJ2-6; possible D gene TRBD1, 5 bases. V dropped 6 bases and J dropped 0 bases, with 6 bases sitting between them. Germline lookup yields CDR1 LGHNT and CDR2 FRNRAP. The CDR3 sequence is 14 residues long. The CDR3 coding sequence is TGTGCTAGTGGCGACAGCTCTGGGGCCAACGTCCTGACTTTC. This encodes CASGDSSGANVLTF.

V gene TRBV28 combines with J gene TRBJ2-5, with 10 bases lining up with TRBD1. The CDR3 has 14 amino acids. The V segment lost 5 bases and the J segment 4 bases; nucleotides outside the gene matches: 4. Looked up from germline, CDR1 is MDHEN and CDR2 is SYDVKM. DNA of the CDR3: TGTGCCAGCAGTCTAAGGACAGGGGGAGAGACCCAGTACTTC. This encodes CASSLRTGGETQYF.

The chain links TRBV25-1 to TRBJ1-2, with D tentatively TRBD1 (6 bases). Per the germline V gene, CDR1 is MGHDK and CDR2 is SYGVNS. V shed 5 bases and J shed 10 bases, with 23 bases lying between them. This CDR3 comprises 15 residues. The CDR3, as DNA: TGTGCCAGCAGTAAATCCCTGGGCGGGGGCCCCCTCTACACCTTC. It specifies CASSKSLGGGPLYTF.

V is TRBV7-8 and J is TRBJ1-1, with D possibly being TRBD1 (5 bases). The V and J ends lost 0 bases and 9 bases respectively, with 26 bases between them. The CDR3 runs to 18 residues. Germline CDR1 SGHVS, CDR2 FQNEAQ. CDR3 amino acids: CASSLAPRGGLLSLQAFF. DNA for the CDR3: TGTGCCAGCAGCTTAGCGCCTAGGGGAGGGTTGCTCTCCCTCCAAGCTTTCTTT.

V is TRBV11-2 and J is TRBJ2-1, with D maybe TRBD2 (5 bases). Germline V gene lookup returns CDR1 SGHAT and CDR2 FQNNGV. The CDR3 spans 16 residues. Trimming stripped 0 bases from V and 3 bases from J, with 12 bases between. The CDR3 nucleotides read TGTGCCAGCAGCTTAGAAGAACTAGGACTCTACAATGAGCAGTTCTTC. As protein: CASSLEELGLYNEQFF.

The rearrangement joins TRBV11-2 to TRBJ2-1; 10 positions match TRBD2. V shed 6 bases and J 4 bases; nucleotides not matched to a gene: 3. This CDR3 has 14 residues. The V gene's germline CDR1 is SGHAT and CDR2 FQNNGV. The CDR3 DNA reads as TGTGCCAGCAGGAGACTAGCGGGTTACAATGAGCAGTTCTTC. Translating gives CASRRLAGYNEQFF.

The chain recombines TRBV5-4 with TRBJ1-4; TRBD1 matches at 7 bases. The CDR3 runs to 15 residues. The junction had 2 bases not matched to a gene; V was cut back by 0 bases and J by 3 bases. Germline V gene sequence: CDR1 SGHNT, CDR2 YYREEE (reference sequence). CDR3 DNA: TGTGCCAGCAGCTTGGCAGGGGGAGCTAATGAAAAACTGTTTTTT. Translation: CASSLAGGANEKLFF.

This clone was detected only a few times. The rearrangement links TRBV19 to TRBJ2-5; 9 bases agree with TRBD1. The V gene end was trimmed by 6 bases and the J gene end by 4 bases; junction bases not matched to a gene: 3. The CDR3 sequence is 13 residues long. The germline V gene encodes CDR1 LNHDA and CDR2 SQIVND (reference sequence). As DNA, the CDR3 is TGTGCCAGTAGCAGACAGGGGGGAGAGACCCAGTACTTC. The encoded protein is CASSRQGGETQYF.

The chain joins TRBV2 to TRBJ2-1, with 9 bases matching TRBD1. V lost 5 bases and J lost 3; bases outside the gene matches: 5. Germline CDR1 SNHLY, CDR2 FYNNEI. The CDR3 loop spans 15 amino acids. The CDR3: CASSPGTGNYNEQFF. CDR3 sequence (DNA): TGTGCCAGCAGTCCCGGGACAGGGAACTACAATGAGCAGTTCTTC. Full variable domain (rest looked up from reference TRBV2 and TRBJ2-1): EPEVTQTPSHQVTQMGQEVILRCVPISNHLYFYWYRQILGQKVEFLVSFYNNEISEKSEIFDDQFSVERPDGSNFTLKIRSTKLEDSAMYFCASSPGTGNYNEQFFGPGTRLTVL.

The chain recombines TRBV4-2 with TRBJ2-1; a weak D match, TRBD2 (6 bases). With 0 bases removed from V and 7 bases from J, the gap between germline ends came to 13 bases. CDR3 size: 15 residues. Germline V CDR1 and CDR2: LGHNA, YNFKEQ. Here the CDR3 reads CASSQEARGSNEQFF. In nucleotides, the CDR3 is TGTGCCAGCAGCCAAGAGGCCCGGGGGAGTAATGAGCAGTTCTTC.

Comments on this clone: Compared with germline, one end of the junction differs, possibly owing to a read error. This chain links TRBV15 with TRBJ2-7; TRBD1 matches at 7 bases. The germline V gene encodes CDR1 LNHNV and CDR2 YYDKDF (reference sequence). This CDR3 is built from 15 residues. In DNA form, the CDR3 reads TGTACCACCAGCAGAGATCTGACAGGGCCCTACGAGCAGTACTTC. Protein sequence: CTTSRDLTGPYEQYF.

In this sample, this clone turned up once. This chain uses TRBV28 with TRBJ1-4, with D possibly TRBD1 on 5 matching bases. Germline V CDR1 and CDR2: MDHEN, SYDVKM. V was shortened by 5 bases and J by 6 bases, with 16 bases between the two germline ends. The CDR3 has 15 residues. The CDR3 region has the DNA TGTGCCAGCAGTCCTGGGGGGGAGGGTCATGAAAAACTGTTTTTT. This encodes CASSPGGEGHEKLFF. Using reference TRBV28 and TRBJ1-4 for the parts outside the CDR3, the full variable domain is DVKVTQSSRYLVKRTGEKVFLECVQDMDHENMFWYRQDPGLGLRLIYFSYDVKMKEKGDIPEGYSVSREKKERFSLILESASTNQTSMYLCASSPGGEGHEKLFFGSGTQLSVL.

Remarks on this clone: An end of the junction differs from the germline gene, which may be a read error. The V call is TRBV9, the J call TRBJ1-2; TRBD1 matches 7 bases. Germline CDR1 is SGDLS and CDR2 is YYNGEE. This CDR3 contains 14 residues. In DNA form, the CDR3 reads TGTGCCAGCAGCGAGGGGGACAGCCCCTATAGCTACACCTTC. It is translated as CASSEGDSPYSYTF.

The chain uses TRBV6-6 and TRBJ1-1, with TRBD1 matching over 9 bases. The germline gives CDR1 MNHNY, CDR2 SVGAGI (reference sequence). The trim removed 6 bases at V and 0 bases at J, leaving 2 bases unmatched. The CDR3 length is 14 residues. CDR3 in DNA: TGTGCCAGCAGACAGGGGGCTCTGAACACTGAAGCTTTCTTT. Its protein is CASRQGALNTEAFF.

V is TRBV6-6 and J is TRBJ2-5; weak D call: TRBD2 (5 bases). Trimming pared 8 bases from V and 5 bases from J, leaving 21 bases between. Per germline, CDR1 MNHNY and CDR2 SVGAGI (reference sequence). The CDR3 runs to 15 residues. For the CDR3, the DNA is TGTGCCAGCCGCGGGCCGGGTCCTGGCGGGGAGACCCAGTACTTC. Its translation is CASRGPGPGGETQYF.

The rearrangement joins TRBV7-9 to TRBJ1-3; D ambiguous. V lost 5 bases to trimming and J lost 6 bases, with 8 bases between them. CDR3 length: 12 amino acids. The germline CDR1 and CDR2 sequences are SEHNR and FQNEAQ (reference sequence). The CDR3 DNA is TGTGCCAGCAGCGTGAGAGAAAACACCATATATTTT. Translation: CASSVRENTIYF.

Comment on this clone: The junction shows a germline mismatch at one end, possibly a read error. The chain joins TRBV6-4 to TRBJ1-1; 7 bases agree with TRBD1. The CDR3 contains 8 residues. Germline CDR1 is MRHNA and CDR2 is SNTAGT. CDR3 sequence: CASKGQLF. DNA for the CDR3: TGTGCCAGCAAGGGACAGCTCTTT.

The chain employs TRBV30 and TRBJ2-7, with D possibly being TRBD1 (5 bases). The germline V gene encodes CDR1 GTSNPN and CDR2 SVGIG (reference sequence). Trimming stripped 2 bases from V and 3 bases from J, with 14 bases between. The CDR3 is 14 amino acids. CDR3: CAWSPPDRVYEQYF. DNA of the CDR3: TGTGCCTGGAGTCCCCCCGACAGAGTCTACGAGCAGTACTTC.

As concerns this clone: The junction does not match germline at one end; this may be a read error. V is TRBV10-3 and J is TRBJ1-1; tentative D call: TRBD1 (5 bases). The germline CDR1 and CDR2 sequences are ENHRY and SYGVKD. The CDR3 consists of 15 residues. The CDR3 loop reads CASSYAGGGGTEAFF. The CDR3 DNA reads as TGTGCCAGCAGTTATGCCGGGGGAGGTGGCACTGAAGCTTTCTTT.

The chain couples TRBV27 to TRBJ2-7, with TRBD1 matching over 8 bases. The CDR3 is 15 residues long. From germline, CDR1 is MNHEY and CDR2 SMNVEV (reference sequence). The V and J ends lost 4 bases and 3 bases, in that order; junction bases with no gene match: 8. Here the CDR3 DNA reads TGTGCCAGCAGTTCCGGACAGGGACAGGACTACGAGCAGTACTTC. Amino acids: CASSSGQGQDYEQYF.

This sequence joins TRBV5-5 and TRBJ2-3; 7 bases match TRBD2. The CDR3 totals 15 residues. V lost 0 bases to trimming and J lost 6 bases; unmatched junction nucleotides: 7. Germline values: CDR1 SGHKS, CDR2 YYEKEE (reference sequence). The CDR3 is CASSLAGGGGDTQYF. For the CDR3, the DNA is TGTGCCAGCAGCTTGGCGGGGGGAGGTGGTGATACGCAGTATTTT.

Note on this clone: The sample carries other DNA sequences with the same CDR3. The chain joins TRBV7-8 to TRBJ2-7, with TRBD1 matching over 8 bases. V gave up 5 bases and J gave up 1 base; unmatched junction bases: 7. The V gene's germline CDR1 is SGHVS and CDR2 FQNEAQ. The CDR3 runs 15 residues. In nucleotides, the CDR3 is TGTGCCAGCAGCCCAGGACAGGGACCATCCTACGAGCAGTACTTC. Translating it yields CASSPGQGPSYEQYF.